These 7 T cell receptor beta chains share one sample of origin, sequenced in a study of blood T cell repertoires in COVID-19. Repertoires were generated with immunoSEQ multiplex PCR, while TCRdb's copy carries only in-frame clones and drops some. This table has 150,000 to 200,000 clones, around 90% appearing once. Sequenced material: peripheral blood. The receptors shown here come from a human donor in a cohort sampled during active COVID-19.

The rearrangement joins TRBV30 to TRBJ2-7; 7 nucleotides match TRBD2. Germline V gene lookup returns CDR1 GTSNPN and CDR2 SVGIG (reference sequence). The trim removed 0 bases at V and 7 bases at J, leaving 9 bases unmatched. This CDR3 comprises 14 residues. The CDR3 sequence: CAWSVRGRAGEQYF. The CDR3 coding sequence is TGTGCCTGGAGTGTACGTGGGAGGGCCGGTGAGCAGTACTTC.

This clone was detected a few times. CDR3 loop: CASSQGARKPQHF. CDR3 bases: TGTGCCAGCAGCCAGGGGGCGCGGAAGCCCCAGCATTTT. The gene calls are TRBV7-9 and TRBJ1-5, with 8 bases aligning to TRBD1. CDR1 SEHNR and CDR2 FQNEAQ come from the germline V gene (reference sequence). This CDR3 region has 13 residues. Trimming at V came to 5 bases and at J to 8 bases, leaving 5 bases not matched to a gene.

CDR3 bases: TGTGCCAGCAGTTGGGGGGGCAGCTCCTACGAGCAGTACTTC. Translating gives CASSWGGSSYEQYF. The V gene is TRBV6-2 or TRBV6-3, the J gene TRBJ2-7; D possibly corresponds to TRBD2 (7 bases). Trimming took off 4 bases at V and 0 bases at J, with 10 bases between the two ends. This CDR3 has 14 residues. Germline assignment: CDR1 MNHEY and CDR2 SVGEGT.

V and J are TRBV15 and TRBJ2-7; 9 bases fit TRBD1. The CDR3 totals 15 residues. CDR1 is LNHNV, CDR2 YYDKDF, per germline (reference sequence). Unmatched junction bases numbered 6, after V lost 1 base and J lost 5 bases. The CDR3 loop reads CATSRGGQGINEQYF. The CDR3 DNA reads TGTGCCACCAGCAGAGGAGGACAGGGGATCAACGAGCAGTACTTC. Supplemented by reference TRBV15 and TRBJ2-7, the full variable domain reads DAMVIQNPRYQVTQFGKPVTLSCSQTLNHNVMYWYQQKSSQAPKLLFHYYDKDFNNEADTPDNFQSRRPNTSFCFLDIRSPGLGDTAMYLCATSRGGQGINEQYFGPGTRLTVT.

The V gene is TRBV9, the J gene TRBJ1-2; D call uncertain. Germline V gene sequence: CDR1 SGDLS, CDR2 YYNGEE. This CDR3 is built from 14 residues. Trimming took 4 bases from V and 2 from J, leaving 12 bases between them. The CDR3, as DNA: TGTGCCAGCAGCCCCCCCCAGGCAAACTATGGCTACACCTTC. Translating gives CASSPPQANYGYTF. The full variable domain, rest sourced from reference TRBV9 and TRBJ1-2, is DSGVTQTPKHLITATGQRVTLRCSPRSGDLSVYWYQQSLDQGLQFLIQYYNGEERAKGNILERFSAQQFPDLHSELNLSSLELGDSALYFCASSPPQANYGYTFGSGTRLTVV.

The rearrangement joins TRBV6-5 to TRBJ2-7; 10 nucleotides align to TRBD1. CDR1 and CDR2 from the germline V gene are MNHEY and SVGAGI. With 4 bases clipped from V and 4 bases from J, the junction kept 4 bases outside the gene matches. The CDR3 loop spans 14 amino acids. CDR3 residues: CASSWGQGSYEQYF. Written as DNA, the CDR3 is TGTGCCAGCAGTTGGGGACAGGGGTCTTACGAGCAGTACTTC.

This clone has just one count. The CDR3 nucleotides are TGTGCCAGCAGCTCGGACTACTACGAGCAGTACTTC. Protein product: CASSSDYYEQYF. The chain carries TRBV28 and TRBJ2-7; tentative D call: TRBD2 (6 bases). This CDR3 comprises 12 residues. V was pared by 6 bases and J by 3 bases, with 9 bases between. The germline CDR1 and CDR2 sequences are MDHEN and SYDVKM.